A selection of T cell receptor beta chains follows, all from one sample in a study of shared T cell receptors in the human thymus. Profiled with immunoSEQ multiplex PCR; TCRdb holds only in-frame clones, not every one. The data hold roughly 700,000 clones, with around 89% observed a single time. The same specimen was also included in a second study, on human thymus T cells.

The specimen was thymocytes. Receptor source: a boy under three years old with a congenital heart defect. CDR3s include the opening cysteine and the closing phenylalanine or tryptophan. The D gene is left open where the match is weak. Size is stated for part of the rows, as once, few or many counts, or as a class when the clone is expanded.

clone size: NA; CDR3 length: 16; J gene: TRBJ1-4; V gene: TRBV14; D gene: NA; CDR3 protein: CASSQAPGHVNEKLFF; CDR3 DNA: TGTGCCAGCAGCCAAGCGCCGGGACACGTTAATGAAAAACTGTTTTTT
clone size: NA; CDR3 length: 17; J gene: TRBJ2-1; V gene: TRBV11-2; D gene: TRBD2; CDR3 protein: CASSPSGLAGPEYEQFF; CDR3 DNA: TGTGCCAGCAGCCCATCGGGGCTAGCGGGACCCGAGTATGAGCAGTTCTTC
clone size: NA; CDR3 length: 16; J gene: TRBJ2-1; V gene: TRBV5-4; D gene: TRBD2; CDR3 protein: CASSNWTSGLYNEQFF; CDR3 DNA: TGTGCCAGCAGCAACTGGACTAGCGGGTTGTACAATGAGCAGTTCTTC
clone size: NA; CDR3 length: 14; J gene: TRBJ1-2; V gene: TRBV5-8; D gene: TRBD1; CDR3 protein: CASSRDRGVDGYTF; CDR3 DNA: TGTGCCAGCAGCCGGGACAGGGGGGTAGATGGCTACACCTTC
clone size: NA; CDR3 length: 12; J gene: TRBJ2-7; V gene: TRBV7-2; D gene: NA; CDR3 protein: CASRGRGYEQYF; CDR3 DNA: TGTGCCAGCAGAGGCAGGGGTTACGAGCAGTACTTC
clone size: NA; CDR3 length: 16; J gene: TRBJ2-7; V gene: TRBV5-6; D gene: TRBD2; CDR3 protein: CASSLSWLAGAREQYF; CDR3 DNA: TGTGCCAGCAGCTTGAGTTGGCTAGCGGGAGCGCGTGAGCAGTACTTC
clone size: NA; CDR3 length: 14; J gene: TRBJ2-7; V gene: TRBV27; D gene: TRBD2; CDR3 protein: CASTNSGLVNEQYF; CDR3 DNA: TGTGCCAGCACCAATTCGGGACTAGTAAACGAGCAGTACTTC
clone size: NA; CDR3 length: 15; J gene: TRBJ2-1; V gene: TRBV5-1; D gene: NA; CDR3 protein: CASSLVRCRYNEQFF; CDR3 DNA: TGCGCCAGCAGCTTGGTTAGATGTCGGTACAATGAGCAGTTCTTC
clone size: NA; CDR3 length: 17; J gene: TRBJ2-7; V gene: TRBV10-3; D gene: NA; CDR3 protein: CAISESVPAPVAYEQYF; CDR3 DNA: TGTGCCATCAGTGAGTCAGTCCCTGCCCCCGTAGCCTACGAGCAGTACTTC
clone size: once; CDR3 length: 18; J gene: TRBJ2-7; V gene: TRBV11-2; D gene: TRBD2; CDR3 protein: CASSLGGGGGTRSYEQYF; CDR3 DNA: TGTGCCAGCAGCTTAGGCGGGGGGGGTGGGACTCGCTCCTACGAGCAGTACTTC
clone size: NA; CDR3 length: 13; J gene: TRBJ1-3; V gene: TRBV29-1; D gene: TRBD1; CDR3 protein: CSALQGSGNTIYF; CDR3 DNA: TGCAGCGCCCTACAGGGGTCTGGAAACACCATATATTTT
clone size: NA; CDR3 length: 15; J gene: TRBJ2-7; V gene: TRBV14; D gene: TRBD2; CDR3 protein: CASSQGLAGSYEQYF; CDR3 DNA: TGTGCCAGCAGCCAAGGACTAGCGGGTTCCTACGAGCAGTACTTC
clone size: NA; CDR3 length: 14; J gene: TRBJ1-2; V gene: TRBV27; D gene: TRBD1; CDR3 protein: CASSHGTGAYGYTF; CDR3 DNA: TGTGCCAGCAGTCACGGGACAGGGGCCTATGGCTACACCTTC
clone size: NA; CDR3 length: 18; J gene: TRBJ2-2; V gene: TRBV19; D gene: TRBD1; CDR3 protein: CASSIMGDRGLNTGELFF; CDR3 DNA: TGTGCCAGTAGTATAATGGGGGACAGGGGCTTGAACACCGGGGAGCTGTTTTTT
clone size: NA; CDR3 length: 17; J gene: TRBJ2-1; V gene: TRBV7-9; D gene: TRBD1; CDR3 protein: CASSDPIRDRYYNEQFF; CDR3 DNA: TGTGCCAGCTCCGACCCCATCCGGGACAGGTACTACAATGAGCAGTTCTTC
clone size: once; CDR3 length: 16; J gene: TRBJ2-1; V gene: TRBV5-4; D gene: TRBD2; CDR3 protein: CASSSIAGGGDNEQFF; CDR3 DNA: TGTGCCAGCAGCTCTATAGCGGGGGGCGGTGACAATGAGCAGTTCTTC
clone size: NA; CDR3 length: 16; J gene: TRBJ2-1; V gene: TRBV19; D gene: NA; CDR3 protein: CASSSPGLYSYNEQFF; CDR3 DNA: TGTGCCAGTAGTTCACCGGGACTCTACTCCTACAATGAGCAGTTCTTC
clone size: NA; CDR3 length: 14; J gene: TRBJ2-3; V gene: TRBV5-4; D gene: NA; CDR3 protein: CASSLEREADTQYF; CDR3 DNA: TGTGCCAGCAGCTTAGAACGGGAAGCAGATACGCAGTATTTT
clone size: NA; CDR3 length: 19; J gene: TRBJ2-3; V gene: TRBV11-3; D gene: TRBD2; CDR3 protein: CASSSQGLAEHSSTDTQYF; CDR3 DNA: TGTGCCAGCAGCTCCCAGGGACTAGCGGAACACTCTAGCACAGATACGCAGTATTTT
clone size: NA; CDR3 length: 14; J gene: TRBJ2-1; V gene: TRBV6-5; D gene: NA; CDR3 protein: CASSYEAGADEQFF; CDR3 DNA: TGTGCCAGCAGTTACGAGGCAGGGGCAGATGAGCAGTTCTTC
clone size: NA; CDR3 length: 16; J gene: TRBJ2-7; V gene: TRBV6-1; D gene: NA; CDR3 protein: CASSELFTGGSYEQYF; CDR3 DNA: TGTGCCAGCAGTGAATTGTTTACCGGCGGCTCCTACGAGCAGTACTTC
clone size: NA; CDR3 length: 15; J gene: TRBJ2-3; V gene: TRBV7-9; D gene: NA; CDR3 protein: CASSLDWKVTDTQYF; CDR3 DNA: TGTGCCAGCAGCTTGGACTGGAAAGTGACAGATACGCAGTATTTT
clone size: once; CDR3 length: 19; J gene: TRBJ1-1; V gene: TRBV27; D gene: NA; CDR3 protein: CASSFHPTRYKGRGTEAFF; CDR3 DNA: TGTGCCAGCAGTTTCCACCCCACACGATACAAGGGCCGGGGCACTGAAGCTTTCTTT
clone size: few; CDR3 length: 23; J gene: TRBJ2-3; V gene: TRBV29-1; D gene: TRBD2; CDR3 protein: CSVVLSTSGGLLYRGVSTDTQYF; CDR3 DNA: TGCAGCGTTGTACTCTCGACTAGCGGGGGGTTACTCTACCGGGGGGTTAGCACAGATACGCAGTATTTT
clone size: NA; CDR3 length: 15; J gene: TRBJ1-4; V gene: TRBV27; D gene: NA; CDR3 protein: CASSLSWRTNEKLFF; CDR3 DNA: TGTGCCAGCAGTTTATCCTGGAGAACTAATGAAAAACTGTTTTTT
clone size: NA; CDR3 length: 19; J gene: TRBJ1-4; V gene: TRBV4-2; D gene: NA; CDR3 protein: CASSQDRWGPGPTNEKLFF; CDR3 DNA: TGTGCCAGCAGCCAGGATAGGTGGGGCCCAGGACCAACTAATGAAAAACTGTTTTTT
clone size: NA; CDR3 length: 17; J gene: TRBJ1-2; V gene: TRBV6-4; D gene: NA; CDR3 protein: CASSEVGGTGPNYGYTF; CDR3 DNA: TGTGCCAGCAGTGAGGTAGGAGGTACCGGGCCAAACTATGGCTACACCTTC
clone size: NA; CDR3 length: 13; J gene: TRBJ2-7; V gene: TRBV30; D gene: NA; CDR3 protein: CAWSVPWGAAPRF; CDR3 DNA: TGTGCCTGGAGTGTACCTTGGGGAGCGGCCCCTCGCTTC
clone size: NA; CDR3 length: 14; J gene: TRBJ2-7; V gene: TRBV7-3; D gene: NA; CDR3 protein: CASSLGGPGYEQYF; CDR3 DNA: TGTGCCAGCAGCTTAGGAGGGCCGGGGTACGAGCAGTACTTC
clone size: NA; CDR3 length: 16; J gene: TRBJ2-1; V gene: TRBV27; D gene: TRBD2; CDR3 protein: CASNPGGLAGTNEQFF; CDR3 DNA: TGTGCCAGCAACCCAGGAGGACTAGCGGGAACCAATGAGCAGTTCTTC
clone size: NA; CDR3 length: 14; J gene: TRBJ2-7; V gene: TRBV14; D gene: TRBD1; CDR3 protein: CASSHGTGSYEQYF; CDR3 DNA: TGTGCCAGCAGCCACGGGACAGGCTCCTACGAGCAGTACTTC
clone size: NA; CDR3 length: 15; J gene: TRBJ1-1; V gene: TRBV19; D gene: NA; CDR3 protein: CASSIEWETNTEAFF; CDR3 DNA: TGTGCCAGTAGTATAGAATGGGAGACGAACACTGAAGCTTTCTTT
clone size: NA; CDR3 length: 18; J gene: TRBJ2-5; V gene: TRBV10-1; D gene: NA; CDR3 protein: CASSESGRRGSSLETQYF; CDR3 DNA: TGCGCCAGCAGTGAATCGGGCCGTCGAGGGAGTAGTCTTGAGACCCAGTACTTC